This T cell receptor beta chain was identified in a study of neoadjuvant anti-PD-1 for oral cavity cancer. Study-level results: Expansion of preexisting intratumoral clones was suggested to aid response.

The CDR3 loop spans 11 amino acids. The V end lost 4 bases, the J end lost 5 bases, and 8 bases lay between the germline ends. Looked up from germline, CDR1 is SQVTM and CDR2 is ANQGSEA. Generated by immunoSEQ multiplex PCR, the TCRdb table keeps only in-frame clones and is missing some. This table has about 37,000 clones, about 36% appearing once. As to time point: after neoadjuvant nivolumab, at surgical resection. Remarks on this clone: Its cognate antigen is unknown.

The sample here was tumor tissue, taken after nivolumab (anti-PD-1) treatment. The gene calls are TRBV29-1 and TRBJ2-5, with unresolved D. This clonotype was obtained from a person between 35 and 79 years old with oral cavity squamous cell carcinoma. Written as DNA, the CDR3 is TGCAGCGTTGTATCTTTCGAGACCCAGTACTTC. Encoded protein: CSVVSFETQYF.